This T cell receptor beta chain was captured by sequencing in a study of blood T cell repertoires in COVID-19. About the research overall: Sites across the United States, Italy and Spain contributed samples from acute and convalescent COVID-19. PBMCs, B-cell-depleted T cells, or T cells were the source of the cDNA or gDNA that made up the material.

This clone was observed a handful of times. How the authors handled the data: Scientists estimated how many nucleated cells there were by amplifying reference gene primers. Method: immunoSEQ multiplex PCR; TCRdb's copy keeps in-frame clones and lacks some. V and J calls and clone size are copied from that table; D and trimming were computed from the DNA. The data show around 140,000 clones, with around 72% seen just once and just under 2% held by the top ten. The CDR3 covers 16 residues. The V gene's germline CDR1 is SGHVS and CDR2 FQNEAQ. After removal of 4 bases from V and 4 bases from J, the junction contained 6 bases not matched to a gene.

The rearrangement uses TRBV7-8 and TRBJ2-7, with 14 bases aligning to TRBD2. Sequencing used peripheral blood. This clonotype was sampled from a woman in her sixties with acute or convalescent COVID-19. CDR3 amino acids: CASSSMRLAGGYEQYF. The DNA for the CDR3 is TGTGCCAGCAGCTCCATGCGACTAGCGGGAGGGTACGAGCAGTACTTC. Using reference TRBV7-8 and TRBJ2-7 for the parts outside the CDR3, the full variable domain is GAGVSQSPRYKVAKRGQDVALRCDPISGHVSLFWYQQALGQGPEFLTYFQNEAQLDKSGLPSDRFFAERPEGSVSTLKIQRTQQEDSAVYLCASSSMRLAGGYEQYFGPGTRLTVT.